Shown below are 5 T cell receptor beta chains from a single sample sequenced in a study of blood T cells in healthy people across ages. A J-beta primer mix and a sample-barcoded 5' primer were used in a second PCR of about 7 to 12 cycles. TCRdb recomputed calls from the 5' RACE reads with MiXCR, one row per CDR3 protein. The sample yields some 1.4 million distinct CDR3 sequences, 42% seen once. Specimen: blood. The source of these receptors is a young woman in good health.

This clonotype was counted a few times. The chain combines TRBV3-1 with TRBJ1-2; D is perhaps TRBD1 (5 bases). In germline, CDR1 is LGHDT, CDR2 YNNKEL (reference sequence). The CDR3 consists of 15 residues. Trimming shortened V by 0 bases and J by 5 bases, and 13 bases separated the two germline ends. The CDR3 DNA follows: TGTGCCAGCAGCCAAGATTTGGGGGGGGTTTATGGCTACACCTTC. It yields the protein CASSQDLGGVYGYTF.

The chain couples TRBV9 to TRBJ2-1; TRBD2 aligns across 8 bases. The length of the CDR3 is 14 residues. The V and J ends lost 3 bases and 8 bases, in that order; junction bases with no gene match: 7. Germline CDR1 SGDLS, CDR2 YYNGEE. DNA of the CDR3: TGTGCCAGCAGCGACGGACCGGGGGGGGATGAGCAGTTCTTC. It specifies CASSDGPGGDEQFF.

The rearrangement joins TRBV7-2 to TRBJ2-5; D is perhaps TRBD1 (6 bases). Trimming removed 2 bases from V and 5 bases from J, with 24 bases in between. CDR3 length: 18 amino acids. CDR1 is SGHTA and CDR2 is FQGNSA in the germline V gene. Here the CDR3 DNA reads TGTGCCAGCAGCTTACTGGGGGCAGGGAAGGGGGTATGGGAGACCCAGTACTTC. Translation gives CASSLLGAGKGVWETQYF.

This clonotype was counted ten times or more. This chain connects TRBV20-1 to TRBJ2-7; D is ambiguous. Germline V gene sequence: CDR1 DFQATT, CDR2 SNEGSKA (reference sequence). The germline V and J ends were trimmed by 2 bases and 2 bases, with 10 bases remaining between them. The CDR3 has 13 residues. The CDR3 nucleotides read TGCAGTGCTAGACGCGACGCGACCTACGAGCAGTACTTC. It is translated as CSARRDATYEQYF.

This chain uses TRBV5-1 with TRBJ2-7; TRBD1 might be the D (6 bases). CDR3 length: 15 residues. CDR1 and CDR2 (germline): SGHRS, YFSETQ. Deletions cut 0 bases from V and 7 bases from J, with 17 bases between. CDR3 nucleotide sequence: TGCGCCAGCAGCTTGGATGGACAGCCCTACAATGAGCAGTACTTC. This gives the protein CASSLDGQPYNEQYF.